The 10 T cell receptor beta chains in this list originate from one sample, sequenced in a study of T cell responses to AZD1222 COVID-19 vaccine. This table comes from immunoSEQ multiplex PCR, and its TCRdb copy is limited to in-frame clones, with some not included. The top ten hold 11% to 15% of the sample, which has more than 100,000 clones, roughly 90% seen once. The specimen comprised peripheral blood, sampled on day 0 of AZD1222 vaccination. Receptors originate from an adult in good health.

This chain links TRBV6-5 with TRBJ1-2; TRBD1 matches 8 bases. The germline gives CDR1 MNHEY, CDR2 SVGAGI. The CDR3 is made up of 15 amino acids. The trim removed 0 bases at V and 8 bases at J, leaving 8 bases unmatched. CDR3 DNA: TGTGCCAGCAGTTACTCGGGGCAGGGGGCGCGGGGCTACACCTTC. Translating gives CASSYSGQGARGYTF.

The CDR3 DNA sequence: TGTGCCAGCAGCCAAGGTCGGGGACTAAACACCGGGGAGCTGTTTTTT. Its protein product is CASSQGRGLNTGELFF. The J gene is TRBJ2-2, the V gene TRBV3-1 (or the pseudogene TRBV3-2), with 7 positions matching TRBD2. V was pared by 1 base and J by 2 bases, with 4 bases of the junction left unmatched. The CDR3 runs 16 residues. Germline CDR1 is LGHDT and CDR2 is YNNKEL (reference sequence).

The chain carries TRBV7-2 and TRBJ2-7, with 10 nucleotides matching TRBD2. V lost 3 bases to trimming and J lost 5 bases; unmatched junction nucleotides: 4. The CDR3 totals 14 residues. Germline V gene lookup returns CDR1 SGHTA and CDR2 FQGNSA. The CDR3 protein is CASSFASGSHEQYF. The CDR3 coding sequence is TGTGCCAGCAGCTTTGCTAGCGGGAGCCACGAGCAGTACTTC.

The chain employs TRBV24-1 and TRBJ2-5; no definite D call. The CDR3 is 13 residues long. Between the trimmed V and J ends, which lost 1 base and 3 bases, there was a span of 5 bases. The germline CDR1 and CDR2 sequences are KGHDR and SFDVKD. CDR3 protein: CATSDLGKETQYF. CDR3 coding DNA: TGTGCCACCAGTGATTTAGGGAAAGAGACCCAGTACTTC.

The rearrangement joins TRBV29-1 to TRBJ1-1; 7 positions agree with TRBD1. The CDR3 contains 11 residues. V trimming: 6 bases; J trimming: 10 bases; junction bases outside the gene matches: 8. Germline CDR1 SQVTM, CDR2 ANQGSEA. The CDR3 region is CSVGQVVGAFF. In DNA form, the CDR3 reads TGCAGCGTCGGACAGGTGGTCGGAGCTTTCTTT.

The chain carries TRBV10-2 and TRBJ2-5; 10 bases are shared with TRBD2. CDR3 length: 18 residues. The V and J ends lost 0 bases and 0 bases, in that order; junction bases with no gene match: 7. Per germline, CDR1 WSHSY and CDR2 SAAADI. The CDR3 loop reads CASSESELAGTNQETQYF. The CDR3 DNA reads TGCGCCAGCAGTGAGTCTGAACTAGCGGGAACCAACCAAGAGACCCAGTACTTC.

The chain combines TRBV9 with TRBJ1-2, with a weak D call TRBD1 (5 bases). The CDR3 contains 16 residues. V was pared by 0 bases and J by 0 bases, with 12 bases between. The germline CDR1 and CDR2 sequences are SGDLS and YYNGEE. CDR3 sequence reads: CASSVGWGRANYGYTF. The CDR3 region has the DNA TGTGCCAGCAGCGTAGGGTGGGGGAGAGCTAACTATGGCTACACCTTC.

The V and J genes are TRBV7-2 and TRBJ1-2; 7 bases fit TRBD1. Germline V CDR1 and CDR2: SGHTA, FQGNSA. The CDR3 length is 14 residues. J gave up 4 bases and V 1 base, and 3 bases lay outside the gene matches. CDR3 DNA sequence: TGTGCCAGCAGCTTAGGGGGACAGCCCTATGGCTACACCTTC. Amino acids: CASSLGGQPYGYTF.

The DNA of the CDR3 is TGTGCCAGCAGCTTAGGAGTCAAAGAGACCCAGTACTTC. It translates to CASSLGVKETQYF. The chain is built from TRBV7-9 and TRBJ2-5; no clear D gene. From germline, CDR1 is SEHNR and CDR2 FQNEAQ (reference sequence). Between the trimmed V and J ends, which lost 1 base and 3 bases, there was a span of 6 bases. This CDR3 has 13 residues.

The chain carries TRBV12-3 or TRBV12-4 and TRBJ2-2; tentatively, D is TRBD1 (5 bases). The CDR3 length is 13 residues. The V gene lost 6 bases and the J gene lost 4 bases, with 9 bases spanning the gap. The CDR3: CASREGVTGELFF. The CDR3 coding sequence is TGTGCCAGCAGGGAAGGGGTCACCGGGGAGCTGTTTTTT.